This T cell receptor (beta chain) was recorded in a study of identical twins. It was template switching that added a universal primer site, and there were unique molecular identifiers on the cDNA. In TCRdb, the 5' RACE reads were re-called with MiXCR into one record per CDR3 protein. Altogether 1.5 million or so distinct CDR3 sequences are present, roughly 35% being singletons, with the ten largest covering about 0.27%. This clonotype appeared many times. Its antigen is still unknown. The CDR3 loop spans 11 amino acids. Between the trimmed V and J ends, which lost 7 bases and 8 bases, there was a span of 11 bases. Germline CDR1 is MDHEN and CDR2 is SYDVKM. Regarding the study as a whole: Beta clonotypes that were abundant in cord blood contained fewer insertions, a pattern absent from memory repertoires. Less excess twin sharing appeared in beta out-of-frame sequences.

This clonotype was obtained from a newborn girl in good health. This rearrangement joins TRBV28 to TRBJ1-2; D is unclear. Sequenced: cord blood. CDR3 region: CASTLGKGYTF. For the CDR3, the DNA is TGTGCCAGCACCCTCGGGAAAGGCTACACCTTC.